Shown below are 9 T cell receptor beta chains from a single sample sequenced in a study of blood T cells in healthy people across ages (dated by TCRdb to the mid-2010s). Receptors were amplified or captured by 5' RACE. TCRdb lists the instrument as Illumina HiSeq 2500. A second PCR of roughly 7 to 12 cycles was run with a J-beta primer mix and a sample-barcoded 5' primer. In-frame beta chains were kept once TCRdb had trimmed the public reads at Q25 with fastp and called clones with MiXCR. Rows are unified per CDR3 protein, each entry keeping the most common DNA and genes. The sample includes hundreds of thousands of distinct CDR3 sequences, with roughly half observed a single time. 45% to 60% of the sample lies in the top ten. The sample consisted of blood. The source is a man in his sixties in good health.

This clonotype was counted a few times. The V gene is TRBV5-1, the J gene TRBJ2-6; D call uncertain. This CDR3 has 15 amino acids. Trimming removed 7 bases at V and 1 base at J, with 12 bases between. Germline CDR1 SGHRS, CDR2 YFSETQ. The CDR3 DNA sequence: TGCGCCAGCCGGACGGTGCAATCTGGGGCCAACGTCCTGACTTTC. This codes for CASRTVQSGANVLTF.

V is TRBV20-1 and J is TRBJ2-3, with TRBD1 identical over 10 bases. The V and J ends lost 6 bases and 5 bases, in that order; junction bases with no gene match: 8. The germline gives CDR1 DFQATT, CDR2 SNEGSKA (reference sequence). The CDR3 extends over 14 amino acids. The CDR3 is CSAAGQGGLDTQYF. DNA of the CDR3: TGCAGTGCGGCCGGACAGGGGGGTCTAGATACGCAGTATTTT.

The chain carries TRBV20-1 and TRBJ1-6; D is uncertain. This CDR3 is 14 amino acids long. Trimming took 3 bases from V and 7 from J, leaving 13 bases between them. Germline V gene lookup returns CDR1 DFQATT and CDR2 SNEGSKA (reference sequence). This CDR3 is CSASSGYGNSPLHF. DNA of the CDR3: TGCAGTGCTAGCTCAGGATATGGGAATTCACCCCTCCACTTT.

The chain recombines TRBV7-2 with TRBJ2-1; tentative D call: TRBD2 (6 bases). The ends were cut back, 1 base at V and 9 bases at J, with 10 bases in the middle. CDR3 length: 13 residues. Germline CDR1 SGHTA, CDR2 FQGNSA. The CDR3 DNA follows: TGTGCCAGCAGCTTAGATCAGGGAGGTGAGCAGTTCTTC. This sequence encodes CASSLDQGGEQFF.

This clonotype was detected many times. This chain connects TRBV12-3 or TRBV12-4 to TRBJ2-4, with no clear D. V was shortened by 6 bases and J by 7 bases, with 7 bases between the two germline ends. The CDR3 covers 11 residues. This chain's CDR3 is CASSSGNIQYF. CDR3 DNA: TGTGCCAGCAGCTCTGGTAACATTCAGTACTTC.

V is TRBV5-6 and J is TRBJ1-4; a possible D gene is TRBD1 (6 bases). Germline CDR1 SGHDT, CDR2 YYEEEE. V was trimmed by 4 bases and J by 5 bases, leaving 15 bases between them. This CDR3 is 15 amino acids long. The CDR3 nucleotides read TGTGCCAGCAGCCTGTTGGGGGCCTTAAATGAAAAACTGTTTTTT. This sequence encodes CASSLLGALNEKLFF.

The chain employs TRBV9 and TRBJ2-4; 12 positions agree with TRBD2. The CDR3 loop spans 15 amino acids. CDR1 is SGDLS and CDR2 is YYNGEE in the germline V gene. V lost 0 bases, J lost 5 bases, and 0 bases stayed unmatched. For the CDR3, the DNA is TGTGCCAGCAGCGTAGGACTAGCGGGAGAAAACATTCAGTACTTC. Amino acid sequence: CASSVGLAGENIQYF. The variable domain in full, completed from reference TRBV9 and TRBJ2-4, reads DSGVTQTPKHLITATGQRVTLRCSPRSGDLSVYWYQQSLDQGLQFLIQYYNGEERAKGNILERFSAQQFPDLHSELNLSSLELGDSALYFCASSVGLAGENIQYFGAGTRLSVL.

The CDR3 loop is CASSLAAGLNYGYTF. As DNA, the CDR3 is TGTGCCAGCAGCTTAGCTGCTGGGCTTAACTATGGCTACACCTTC. The chain recombines TRBV7-9 with TRBJ1-2; D unclear. Trimming shortened V by 0 bases and J by 1 base, and 9 bases separated the two germline ends. The CDR3 is 15 amino acids. Per germline, CDR1 SEHNR and CDR2 FQNEAQ (reference sequence).

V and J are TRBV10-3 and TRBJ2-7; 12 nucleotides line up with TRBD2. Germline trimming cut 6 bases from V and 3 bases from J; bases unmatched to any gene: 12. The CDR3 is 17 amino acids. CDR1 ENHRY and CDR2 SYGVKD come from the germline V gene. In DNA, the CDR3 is TGTGCCATCAGAGTCCAGACTAGCGGGGGAGGGGGCTACGAGCAGTACTTC. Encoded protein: CAIRVQTSGGGGYEQYF.